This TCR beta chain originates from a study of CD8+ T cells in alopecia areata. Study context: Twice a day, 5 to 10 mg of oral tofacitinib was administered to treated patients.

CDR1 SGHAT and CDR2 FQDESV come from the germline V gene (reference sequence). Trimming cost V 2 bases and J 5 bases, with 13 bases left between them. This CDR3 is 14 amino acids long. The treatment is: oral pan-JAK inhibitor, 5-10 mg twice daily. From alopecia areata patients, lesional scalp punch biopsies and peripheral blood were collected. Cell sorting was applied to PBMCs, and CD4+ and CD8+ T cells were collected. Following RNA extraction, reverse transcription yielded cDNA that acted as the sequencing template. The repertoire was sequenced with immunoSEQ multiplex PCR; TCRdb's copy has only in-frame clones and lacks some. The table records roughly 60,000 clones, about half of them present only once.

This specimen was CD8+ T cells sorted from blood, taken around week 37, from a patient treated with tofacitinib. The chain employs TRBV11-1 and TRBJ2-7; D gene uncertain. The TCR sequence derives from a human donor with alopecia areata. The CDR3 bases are TGTGCCAGCAGCTTATGGGCGCAAGCACACGAGCAGTACTTC. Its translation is CASSLWAQAHEQYF.